This TCR beta chain originates from a study of cytomegalovirus exposure and HLA in healthy donors. Notes on the study in general: Later analysis showed TCR association rates varying by HLA locus, highest for DRB1 and lowest for HLA-C.

The PCR contained 60 Vbeta and 13 Jbeta primers. The method was immunoSEQ multiplex PCR; TCRdb's version includes in-frame clones alone and lacks a portion of them. In the table there are about 160,000 clones, approximately 80% of which are singletons. CDR1 and CDR2 (germline): WNHNN, SYGVQD (reference sequence). The ends were cut back, 6 bases at V and 8 bases at J, with 16 bases in the middle. CDR3 length: 13 amino acids. Concerning this clone itself: Its antigen is unknown.

The V call is TRBV10-1, the J call TRBJ1-2; possibly TRBD1 for D (6 bases). This TCR was sampled from a young woman in good health and CMV-seronegative. The sequencing input was PBMCs. The DNA for the CDR3 is TGCGCCAGCAGCAGCAACAGGGTGGGCGGCTACACCTTC. Translating gives CASSSNRVGGYTF.